This T cell receptor (beta chain) came from a study of regulatory T cells in long-lasting Graves disease. Notes on this clonotype: The antigen remains unidentified.

Broader study findings: Having only a small sample size may have limited accuracy.

The time point here: newly diagnosed GD, antithyroid drugs for less than 3 months. Isolated PBMC RNA provided the starting material for the TCR library. Researchers made TCR beta libraries by using iRepertoire HTBI primers and running Arm-PCR on CDR3 regions. TCRdb passed the multiplex PCR reads through MiXCR, listing each CDR3 protein once. The sample carries fewer than 550,000 distinct CDR3 sequences, around 16% recorded once. Unmatched junction bases numbered 16, after V lost 2 bases and J lost 6 bases. The CDR3 length is 18 residues. The germline V gene has CDR1 MNHEY and CDR2 SVGEGT. The data were also submitted as part of a second study, on T cells in Graves' hyperthyroidism and ophthalmopathy. That paper adds: Most expanded thyroid clonotypes above 0.001 also appeared in blood. The model made its ophthalmopathy prediction, and onset followed a median approximately six months later.

The material sequenced was peripheral blood mononuclear cells (PBMCs), taken at new diagnosis, from a patient treated with antithyroid drugs. This rearrangement joins TRBV6-2 or TRBV6-3 to TRBJ2-3; 8 bases fit TRBD2. The source of this sequence is a woman aged 40 to 65 with Graves disease. CDR3 residues: CASSYTRLAGGIGDTQYF. The CDR3, as DNA: TGTGCCAGCAGTTACACTCGGCTAGCGGGCGGAATCGGTGATACGCAGTATTTT.